This T cell receptor beta chain was identified during a study of T cell responses to AZD1222 COVID-19 vaccine. Germline-derived CDR1 and CDR2 are MDHEN and SYDVKM. This CDR3 is 14 amino acids long. Unmatched junction bases numbered 5, after V lost 2 bases and J lost 11 bases. Some clones are missing from TCRdb's copy, which holds only in-frame ones; the method was immunoSEQ multiplex PCR. Here the sample spans 95,000 to 130,000 clones, roughly 84% being singletons. Overall study findings and caveats: Donors were largely white British and mainly female; clonal diversity was possibly underestimated. At baseline, just six AZD1222 recipients tested seropositive.

There are a few counts of this clone. The antigen is undetermined. The clonotype comes from an adult in good health. Sample: peripheral blood, taken on day 0 of AZD1222 vaccination. The chain uses TRBV28 and TRBJ1-4; 10 positions match TRBD1. CDR3 sequence (DNA): TGTGCCAGCAGTTTAAAAGGGACAGGGGATAAACTGTTTTTT. Translating gives CASSLKGTGDKLFF.